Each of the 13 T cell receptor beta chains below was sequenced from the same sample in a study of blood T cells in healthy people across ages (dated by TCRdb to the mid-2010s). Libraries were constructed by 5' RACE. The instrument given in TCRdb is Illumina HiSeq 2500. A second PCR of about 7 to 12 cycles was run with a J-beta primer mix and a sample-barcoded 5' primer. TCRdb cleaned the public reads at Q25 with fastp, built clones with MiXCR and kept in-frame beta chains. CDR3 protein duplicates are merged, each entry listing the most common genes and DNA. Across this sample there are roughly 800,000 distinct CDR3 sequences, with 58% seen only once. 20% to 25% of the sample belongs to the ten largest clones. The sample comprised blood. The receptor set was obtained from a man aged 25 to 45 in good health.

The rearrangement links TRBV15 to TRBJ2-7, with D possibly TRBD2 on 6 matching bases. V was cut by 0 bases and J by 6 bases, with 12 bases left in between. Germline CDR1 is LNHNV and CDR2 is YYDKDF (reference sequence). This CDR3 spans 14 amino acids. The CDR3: CATSRDDMEGEQYF. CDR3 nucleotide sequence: TGTGCCACCAGCAGAGATGATATGGAGGGCGAGCAGTACTTC. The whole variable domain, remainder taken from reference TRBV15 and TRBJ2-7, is DAMVIQNPRYQVTQFGKPVTLSCSQTLNHNVMYWYQQKSSQAPKLLFHYYDKDFNNEADTPDNFQSRRPNTSFCFLDIRSPGLGDTAMYLCATSRDDMEGEQYFGPGTRLTVT.

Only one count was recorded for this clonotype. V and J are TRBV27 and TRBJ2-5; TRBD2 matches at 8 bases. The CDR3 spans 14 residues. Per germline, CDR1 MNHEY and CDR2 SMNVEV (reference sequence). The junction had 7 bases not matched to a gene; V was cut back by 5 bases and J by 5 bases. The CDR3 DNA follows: TGTGCCAGCAGTATGATCCCGGGGGGGGAGACCCAGTACTTC. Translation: CASSMIPGGETQYF.

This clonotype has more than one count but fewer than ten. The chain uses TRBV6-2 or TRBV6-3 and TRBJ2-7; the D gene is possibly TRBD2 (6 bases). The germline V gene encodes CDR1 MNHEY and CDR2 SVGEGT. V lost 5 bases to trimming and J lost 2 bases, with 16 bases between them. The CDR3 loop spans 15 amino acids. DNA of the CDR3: TGTGCCAGCAGTCCAGTAGGGAGGAAGGCCTACGAGCAGTACTTC. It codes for CASSPVGRKAYEQYF.

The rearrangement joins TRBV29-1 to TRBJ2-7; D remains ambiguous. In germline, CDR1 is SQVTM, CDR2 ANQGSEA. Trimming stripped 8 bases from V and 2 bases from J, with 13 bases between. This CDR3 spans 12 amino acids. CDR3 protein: CSSHGRAYEQYF. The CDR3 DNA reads TGCAGCTCCCACGGACGGGCCTACGAGCAGTACTTC.

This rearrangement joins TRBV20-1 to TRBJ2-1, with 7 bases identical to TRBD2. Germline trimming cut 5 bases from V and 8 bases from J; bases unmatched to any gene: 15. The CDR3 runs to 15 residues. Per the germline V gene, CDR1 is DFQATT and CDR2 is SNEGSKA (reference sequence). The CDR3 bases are TGCAGTGCTGGTTTGCGGGAGATCGGTATAGATGAGCAGTTCTTC. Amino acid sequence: CSAGLREIGIDEQFF.

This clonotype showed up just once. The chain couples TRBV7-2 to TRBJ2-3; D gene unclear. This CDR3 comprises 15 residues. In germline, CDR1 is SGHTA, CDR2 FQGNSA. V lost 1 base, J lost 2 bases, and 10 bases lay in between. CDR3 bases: TGTGCCAGCAGCTTAGTCGTGGAATTCACAGATACGCAGTATTTT. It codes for CASSLVVEFTDTQYF. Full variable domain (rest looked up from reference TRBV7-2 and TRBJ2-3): GAGVSQSPSNKVTEKGKDVELRCDPISGHTALYWYRQSLGQGLEFLIYFQGNSAPDKSGLPSDRFSAERTGGSVSTLTIQRTQQEDSAVYLCASSLVVEFTDTQYFGPGTRLTVL.

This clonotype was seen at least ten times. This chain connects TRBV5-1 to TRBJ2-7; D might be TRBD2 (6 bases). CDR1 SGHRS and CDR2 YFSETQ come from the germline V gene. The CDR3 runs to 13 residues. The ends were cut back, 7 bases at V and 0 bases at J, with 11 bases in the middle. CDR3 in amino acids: CASGSGSSYEQYF. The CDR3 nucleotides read TGCGCCAGCGGTAGCGGCAGCTCCTACGAGCAGTACTTC.

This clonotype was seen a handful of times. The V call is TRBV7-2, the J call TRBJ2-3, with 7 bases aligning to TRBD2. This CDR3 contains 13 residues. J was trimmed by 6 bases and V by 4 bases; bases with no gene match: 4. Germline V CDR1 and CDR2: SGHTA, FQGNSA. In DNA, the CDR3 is TGTGCCAGCAGCTGGTCGCGGGGGGATACGCAGTATTTT. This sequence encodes CASSWSRGDTQYF. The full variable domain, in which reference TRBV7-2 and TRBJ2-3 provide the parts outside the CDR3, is GAGVSQSPSNKVTEKGKDVELRCDPISGHTALYWYRQSLGQGLEFLIYFQGNSAPDKSGLPSDRFSAERTGGSVSTLTIQRTQQEDSAVYLCASSWSRGDTQYFGPGTRLTVL.

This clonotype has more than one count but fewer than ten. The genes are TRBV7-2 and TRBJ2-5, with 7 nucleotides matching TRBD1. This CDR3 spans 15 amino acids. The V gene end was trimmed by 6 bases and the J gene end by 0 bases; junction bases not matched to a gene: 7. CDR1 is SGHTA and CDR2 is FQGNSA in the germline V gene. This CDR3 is CASRQDRNYQETQYF. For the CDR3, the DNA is TGTGCCAGCAGACAGGACAGGAATTACCAAGAGACCCAGTACTTC. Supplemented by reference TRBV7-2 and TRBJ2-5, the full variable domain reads GAGVSQSPSNKVTEKGKDVELRCDPISGHTALYWYRQSLGQGLEFLIYFQGNSAPDKSGLPSDRFSAERTGGSVSTLTIQRTQQEDSAVYLCASRQDRNYQETQYFGPGTRLLVL.

The CDR3 loop reads CSADRTSGTYEQYF. CDR3 sequence (DNA): TGCAGTGCTGATAGGACTAGCGGCACCTACGAGCAGTACTTC. The chain employs TRBV20-1 and TRBJ2-7, with TRBD2 identical over 10 bases. J lost 2 bases, V lost 5 bases, and 6 bases had no gene match. CDR1 is DFQATT and CDR2 is SNEGSKA in the germline V gene (reference sequence). CDR3 size: 14 residues.

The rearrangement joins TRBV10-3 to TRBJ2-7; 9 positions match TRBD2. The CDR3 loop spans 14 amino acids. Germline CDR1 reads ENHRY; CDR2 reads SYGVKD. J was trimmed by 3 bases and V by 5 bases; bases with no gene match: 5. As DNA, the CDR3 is TGTGCCATCAGTCGGAATAGCGGGAGCTACGAGCAGTACTTC. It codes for CAISRNSGSYEQYF.

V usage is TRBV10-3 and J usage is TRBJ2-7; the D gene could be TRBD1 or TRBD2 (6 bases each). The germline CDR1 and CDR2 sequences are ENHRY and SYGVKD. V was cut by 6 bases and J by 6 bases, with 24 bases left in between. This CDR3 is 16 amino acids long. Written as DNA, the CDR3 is TGTGCCATCAGCCTACCCGGACGGGAGAGGGGGAGCGAGCAGTACTTC. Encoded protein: CAISLPGRERGSEQYF.

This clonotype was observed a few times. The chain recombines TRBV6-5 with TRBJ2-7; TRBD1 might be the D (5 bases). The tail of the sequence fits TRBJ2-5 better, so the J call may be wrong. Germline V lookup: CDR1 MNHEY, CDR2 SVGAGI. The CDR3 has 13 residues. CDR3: CASSRRGVETQYF. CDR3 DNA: TGTGCCAGCAGTCGAAGGGGCGTCGAGACCCAGTACTTC.